One sample yielded the 15 T cell receptor beta chains listed below, sequenced in a study of regulatory T cells in long-lasting Graves disease. The time point: newly diagnosed GD, antithyroid drugs for less than 3 months. The TCR library was made from RNA that had been extracted from PBMCs in TRIzol. With iRepertoire HTBI primers and Arm-PCR of CDR3 regions, TCR beta libraries were built. TCRdb processed the multiplex PCR reads anew with MiXCR; each CDR3 protein has one entry. The sample shows hundreds of thousands of distinct CDR3 sequences, around 12% of them seen only once. This sample also belongs to another study, concerning T cells in Graves' hyperthyroidism and ophthalmopathy.

The sequencing here drew on peripheral blood mononuclear cells (PBMCs), taken at new diagnosis, from a patient treated with antithyroid drugs. All receptors come from a young woman with Graves disease.

The chain has TRBV20-1 and TRBJ2-1, with D tentatively TRBD2 (5 bases). Looked up from germline, CDR1 is DFQATT and CDR2 is SNEGSKA (reference sequence). The length of the CDR3 is 11 residues. The V end was cut by 2 bases, the J end by 9 bases, with 8 bases between. The CDR3 DNA reads as TGCAGTGCTAGAAGAGGGCGTGAGCAGTTCTTC. Protein sequence: CSARRGREQFF.

There are many counts of this clonotype. This chain connects TRBV15 to TRBJ1-2; D gene uncertain. From germline, CDR1 is LNHNV and CDR2 YYDKDF (reference sequence). CDR3 length: 13 residues. V lost 0 bases to trimming and J lost 4 bases, with 6 bases between them. The CDR3 sequence is CATSRDWGYGYTF. The CDR3 DNA is TGTGCCACCAGCAGAGACTGGGGCTATGGCTACACCTTC.

This clonotype was counted between two and nine times. The V and J genes are TRBV30 and TRBJ2-1, with a tentative D call TRBD2 (6 bases). CDR1 GTSNPN and CDR2 SVGIG come from the germline V gene (reference sequence). Trimming left V 1 base short and J 5 bases short, with 21 bases between. The CDR3 covers 17 residues. CDR3 nucleotide sequence: TGTGCCTGGAGTGCCCCGGGGTTGCGGGATAGTGACAATGAGCAGTTCTTC. Translation gives CAWSAPGLRDSDNEQFF.

This clonotype was picked up many times. The genes are TRBV28 and TRBJ1-5; D gene ambiguous. Germline CDR1 reads MDHEN; CDR2 reads SYDVKM. Trimming took off 5 bases at V and 4 bases at J, with 21 bases between the two ends. This CDR3 contains 17 residues. The CDR3 spells CASSPFLRPEGNQPQHF. The CDR3 DNA sequence: TGTGCCAGCAGTCCCTTCCTGAGGCCGGAGGGAAATCAGCCCCAGCATTTT.

This sequence joins TRBV19 and TRBJ2-2; D perhaps matches TRBD1 (6 bases). Per germline, CDR1 LNHDA and CDR2 SQIVND (reference sequence). This CDR3 comprises 15 residues. V lost 5 bases, J lost 1 base, and 11 bases lay in between. In DNA form, the CDR3 reads TGTGCCAGTAGTGTACAGGGCTGGAACACCGGGGAGCTGTTTTTT. Its translation is CASSVQGWNTGELFF.

This clonotype has a count of ten or more. J is TRBJ1-1 and V is TRBV7-8; D gene unclear. The V end was cut by 5 bases, the J end by 5 bases, with 12 bases between. The CDR3 covers 13 residues. Germline lookup yields CDR1 SGHVS and CDR2 FQNEAQ. CDR3 DNA: TGTGCCAGCAGCCTCGCACCGGGTACTGAAGCTTTCTTT. Translating gives CASSLAPGTEAFF.

This clonotype was seen repeatedly, ten times or more. V and J are TRBV11-3 and TRBJ2-7; D might be TRBD1 (6 bases). The germline gives CDR1 SGHNT, CDR2 YENEEA. This CDR3 region has 16 residues. V was clipped by 5 bases and J by 0 bases, with 17 bases between them. The CDR3 spells CASSGQGPMSSYEQYF. The CDR3 DNA is TGTGCCAGCAGCGGGCAGGGGCCCATGAGCTCCTACGAGCAGTACTTC.

The V call is TRBV24-1, the J call TRBJ2-5; D is uncertain. Germline assignment: CDR1 KGHDR and CDR2 SFDVKD. Trimming left V 5 bases short and J 4 bases short, with 10 bases between. This CDR3 has 13 amino acids. CDR3 sequence reads: CATSVGVGETQYF. CDR3 nucleotides: TGTGCCACCAGTGTTGGGGTTGGAGAGACCCAGTACTTC.

There are many counts of this clonotype. This CDR3 reads CASSLAPQGVDETQYF. The CDR3 DNA is TGTGCCAGCAGCTTAGCACCGCAGGGGGTAGATGAGACCCAGTACTTC. This rearrangement joins TRBV11-2 to TRBJ2-5, with 7 bases that match TRBD1. Germline loops: CDR1 SGHAT, CDR2 FQNNGV. V lost 1 base and J lost 5; bases outside the gene matches: 10. CDR3 size: 16 residues.

This clonotype has at least ten counts. V is TRBV6-1 and J is TRBJ2-1, with TRBD2 matching over 8 bases. V shed 7 bases and J 0 bases; nucleotides not matched to a gene: 8. This CDR3 has 16 residues. Per germline, CDR1 MNHNS and CDR2 SASEGT. The CDR3 protein is CASKLADTYSYNEQFF. The CDR3 DNA is TGTGCCAGCAAACTAGCGGACACCTACTCCTACAATGAGCAGTTCTTC.

To note about this clonotype: Since a much larger clone is just one base distant, this may be a read error. Here the CDR3 omits its conserved ending phenylalanine or tryptophan, so a read error is the likely source. The chain employs TRBV7-6 and TRBJ2-1; 10 bases agree with TRBD2. The germline V gene encodes CDR1 SGHVS and CDR2 FNYEAQ. V lost 4 bases and J lost 0; bases outside the gene matches: 12. CDR3 length: 19 residues. Here the CDR3 reads CASSSLTAGGGASYNEQFV. The CDR3 DNA reads TGTGCCAGCAGCTCCCTCACAGCGGGAGGGGGTGCCTCCTACAATGAGCAGTTCGTC.

In the case of this clonotype: A much larger clone lies one base from this, so it may be a read error. The rearrangement links TRBV20-1 to TRBJ2-3, with D perhaps matching TRBD2 (6 bases). The germline V gene has CDR1 DFQATT and CDR2 SNEGSKA (reference sequence). There are 15 residues in the CDR3. In DNA form, the CDR3 reads TGCAGTGGTAGAGATCGGAGAAGCGGGTCAGATACGCAGTATTTT. This gives the protein CSGRDRRSGSDTQYF.

This clonotype came up many times. The chain uses TRBV5-5 and TRBJ1-5; D is undetermined. Trimming cost V 0 bases and J 1 base, with 11 bases left between them. Germline CDR1 reads SGHKS; CDR2 reads YYEKEE (reference sequence). This CDR3 comprises 16 residues. The CDR3 loop reads CASSLAAGRSNQPQHF. The CDR3 region has the DNA TGTGCCAGCAGCTTGGCGGCCGGGAGGAGCAATCAGCCCCAGCATTTT.

The chain is built from TRBV24-1 and TRBJ2-1, with D possibly matching TRBD2 (6 bases). The germline V gene has CDR1 KGHDR and CDR2 SFDVKD. CDR3 length: 16 residues. Trimming took off 8 bases at V and 2 bases at J, with 18 bases between the two ends. CDR3 loop: CATMLGGQGAYNEQFF. CDR3 coding DNA: TGTGCCACCATGCTAGGAGGGCAGGGCGCCTACAATGAGCAGTTCTTC.

J is TRBJ2-1 and V is TRBV7-2, with 7 nucleotides matching TRBD2. V shed 7 bases and J 4 bases; nucleotides not matched to a gene: 10. Germline CDR1 and CDR2: SGHTA and FQGNSA. CDR3 length equals 15 residues. CDR3 sequence (DNA): TGTGCCAGCACCGAGGCCGCTAGCGGATACAATGAGCAGTTCTTC. It yields the protein CASTEAASGYNEQFF.